This T cell receptor beta chain appears in the sequencing data of a study of CD8+CD57+ T cells in acquired aplastic anemia. Study conclusions and caveats: Roughly 31 was the count of CD8+ CDR3 sequences that patients shared with controls.

TCR beta VDJ and CDR3 profiling used genomic DNA as template. TCRdb independently ran MiXCR on the reads; one entry per CDR3 protein. The sample contains about 81,000 distinct CDR3 sequences, 40% to 55% of which appear only once. Trimming took 5 bases from V and 8 from J, leaving 8 bases between them. The CDR3 spans 11 residues. Germline V CDR1 and CDR2: SGHRS, YFSETQ. At least ten counts were recorded for this clonotype. Its antigen is currently unknown. The V gene is TRBV5-1, the J gene TRBJ2-1, with D uncertain. The material sequenced was sorted CD4+, CD8+, or CD8+CD57+ T cells (not recorded which) from PBMCs. The sequence was collected from a human donor in good health, serving as a control. The CDR3, as DNA: TGCGCCAGCAGATTTACGCATGAGCAGTTCTTC. Translating it yields CASRFTHEQFF.